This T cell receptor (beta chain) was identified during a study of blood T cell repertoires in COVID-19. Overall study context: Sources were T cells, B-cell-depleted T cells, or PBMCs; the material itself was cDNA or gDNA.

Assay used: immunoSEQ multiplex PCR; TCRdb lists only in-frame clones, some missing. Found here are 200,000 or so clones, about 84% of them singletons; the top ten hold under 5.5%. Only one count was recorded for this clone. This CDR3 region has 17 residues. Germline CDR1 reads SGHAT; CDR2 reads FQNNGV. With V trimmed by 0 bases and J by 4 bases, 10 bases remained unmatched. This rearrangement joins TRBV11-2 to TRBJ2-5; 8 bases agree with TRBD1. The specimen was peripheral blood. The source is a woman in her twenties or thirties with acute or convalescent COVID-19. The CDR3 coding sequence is TGTGCCAGCAGCTTAGAGGCCTCGGCAGGGGGCGGAGAGACCCAGTACTTC. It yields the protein CASSLEASAGGGETQYF.